The 8 T cell receptor beta chains below come from one sample, sequenced in a study of blood T cell repertoires in COVID-19. Assay: immunoSEQ multiplex PCR; the TCRdb copy retains only in-frame clones and omits some. The sample holds around 400,000 clones, roughly four fifths seen once. The sequenced sample was PBMCs or T cells enriched from blood (not recorded which). Every receptor here comes from a woman between 50 and 59 years old who had recovered from COVID-19.

The V and J genes are TRBV5-5 and TRBJ1-1; 7 positions match TRBD1. V shed 3 bases and J 4 bases; nucleotides not matched to a gene: 9. Germline CDR1 SGHKS, CDR2 YYEKEE (reference sequence). This CDR3 is built from 15 residues. The CDR3 DNA is TGTGCCAGCAGCTGGGCCCAGGGGGGCGTCACTGAAGCTTTCTTT. Encoded protein: CASSWAQGGVTEAFF.

The rearrangement joins TRBV11-2 to TRBJ2-3, with TRBD2 matching 9 bases. This CDR3 has 18 residues. The V segment lost 3 bases and the J segment 1 base; nucleotides outside the gene matches: 11. Germline V gene sequence: CDR1 SGHAT, CDR2 FQNNGV. The CDR3 coding sequence is TGTGCCAGCAGCTTGAAAGTGGAACTAGCGGGCCGCACAGATACGCAGTATTTT. Protein sequence: CASSLKVELAGRTDTQYF.

The chain carries TRBV12-3 or TRBV12-4 and TRBJ1-4; 7 bases agree with TRBD1. The junction had 3 bases not matched to a gene; V was cut back by 6 bases and J by 5 bases. The CDR3 is 13 residues long. The CDR3 spells CASSWGQNEKLFF. CDR3 nucleotide sequence: TGTGCCAGCAGCTGGGGACAGAATGAAAAACTGTTTTTT.

CDR3 loop: CASKEGPGGVAEQYF. The DNA of the CDR3 is TGTGCCAGTAAGGAGGGGCCGGGGGGAGTCGCCGAGCAGTACTTC. The V call is TRBV19, the J call TRBJ2-7, with 7 bases matching TRBD2. Germline values: CDR1 LNHDA, CDR2 SQIVND (reference sequence). The CDR3 consists of 15 residues. Trimming at V came to 7 bases and at J to 6 bases, leaving 15 bases not matched to a gene.

The V gene is TRBV3-1 (or the pseudogene TRBV3-2), the J gene TRBJ2-1; D call uncertain. The germline gives CDR1 LGHDT, CDR2 YNNKEL (reference sequence). The CDR3 totals 14 residues. V was shortened by 4 bases and J by 1 base, with 8 bases between the two germline ends. The CDR3 DNA is TGTGCCAGCAGCCGTGATACTTCCTACAATGAGCAGTTCTTC. Amino acid sequence: CASSRDTSYNEQFF.

This sequence joins TRBV6-5 and TRBJ1-3, with 7 bases matching TRBD1. The CDR3 contains 16 residues. Per the germline V gene, CDR1 is MNHEY and CDR2 is SVGAGI. V gave up 0 bases and J gave up 3 bases; unmatched junction bases: 5. The CDR3 sequence: CASSYSSQGGGNTIYF. CDR3 coding DNA: TGTGCCAGCAGTTACTCGTCGCAGGGGGGTGGAAACACCATATATTTT.

The chain recombines TRBV3-1 (or the pseudogene TRBV3-2) with TRBJ2-7; perhaps TRBD2 as D (5 bases). Germline lookup yields CDR1 LGHDT and CDR2 YNNKEL (reference sequence). This CDR3 contains 14 residues. V lost 2 bases, J lost 5 bases, and 13 bases lay in between. For the CDR3, the DNA is TGTGCCAGCAGCCAATTCGCGGACTCGGACGAGCAGTACTTC. This translates into CASSQFADSDEQYF.

The genes are TRBV5-6 and TRBJ1-2; D is undetermined. V lost 4 bases, J lost 4 bases, and 5 bases lay in between. The V gene's germline CDR1 is SGHDT and CDR2 YYEEEE. This CDR3 is 11 amino acids long. The CDR3 bases are TGTGCCAGCAGCCCCGGCTATGGCTACACCTTC. Residues: CASSPGYGYTF.